The 24 T cell receptor beta chains in this list originate from one sample, sequenced in a study of cytomegalovirus exposure and HLA in healthy donors. In the PCR, 60 Vbeta and 13 Jbeta primers were used. Sequenced by immunoSEQ multiplex PCR; TCRdb stores in-frame clones only, minus some. Counted here are around 150,000 clones, about 74% occurring once; the ten biggest clones make up around 1.9%. Sequences were obtained from PBMCs. The receptors were sampled from a woman between 35 and 50 years old in good health and CMV-seronegative.

The chain combines TRBV7-9 with TRBJ1-4; no clear D gene. Between the trimmed V and J ends, which lost 8 bases and 4 bases, there was a span of 17 bases. Germline assignment: CDR1 SEHNR and CDR2 FQNEAQ (reference sequence). The CDR3 has 15 amino acids. CDR3 residues: CASGLRQRDNEKLFF. CDR3 DNA sequence: TGTGCCAGCGGGTTGCGGCAGAGGGATAATGAAAAACTGTTTTTT.

The rearrangement links TRBV6-5 to TRBJ1-1; possibly TRBD1 for D (5 bases). CDR1 MNHEY and CDR2 SVGAGI come from the germline V gene. Trimming removed 6 bases from V and 3 bases from J, with 11 bases in between. The length of the CDR3 is 13 residues. CDR3 region: CASRDKLYTEAFF. In nucleotides, the CDR3 is TGTGCCAGCAGGGACAAGCTTTACACTGAAGCTTTCTTT.

J is TRBJ2-7 and V is TRBV11-2; D not certain. The CDR3 has 11 amino acids. Germline V gene data show CDR1 as SGHAT and CDR2 as FQNNGV. Deletions cut 5 bases from V and 2 bases from J, with 4 bases between. The CDR3 loop is CASSHTYEQYF. The CDR3 bases are TGTGCCAGCAGCCACACCTACGAGCAGTACTTC.

This chain connects TRBV10-3 to TRBJ1-2, with TRBD1 matching over 9 bases. Germline V CDR1 and CDR2: ENHRY, SYGVKD. V gave up 7 bases and J gave up 6 bases; unmatched junction bases: 6. The CDR3 runs to 13 residues. The CDR3 bases are TGTGCCATCAACCGGGACAGGGATGATGGCTACACCTTC. Its protein product is CAINRDRDDGYTF.

This clone was seen once. This chain links TRBV9 with TRBJ1-1; no firm D call. The V end was cut by 3 bases, the J end by 11 bases, with 14 bases between. The CDR3 has 12 amino acids. Germline values: CDR1 SGDLS, CDR2 YYNGEE. The CDR3 DNA is TGTGCCAGCAGCGCCCCCCTGGCAGGCGCTTTCTTT. Its translation: CASSAPLAGAFF.

This chain joins TRBV5-1 and TRBJ1-1; D not certain. The V gene lost 4 bases and the J gene lost 3 bases, with 13 bases spanning the gap. CDR3 length: 14 residues. The germline V gene has CDR1 SGHRS and CDR2 YFSETQ. The CDR3 spells CASSAGDGDTEAFF. CDR3 in DNA: TGCGCCAGCAGCGCGGGAGATGGGGACACTGAAGCTTTCTTT.

The chain has TRBV18 and TRBJ1-3, with D perhaps TRBD1 (6 bases). The CDR3 has 18 residues. The germline V gene encodes CDR1 KGHSH and CDR2 LQKENI. Trimming cost V 4 bases and J 0 bases, with 19 bases left between them. The CDR3 protein is CASSLNLRDTYSGNTIYF. CDR3 in DNA: TGTGCCAGCTCACTGAATCTCCGGGACACCTACTCTGGAAACACCATATATTTT.

The V call is TRBV7-9, the J call TRBJ1-6; 7 positions agree with TRBD1. With V trimmed by 1 base and J by 14 bases, 14 bases remained unmatched. The CDR3 sequence is 16 residues long. Germline values: CDR1 SEHNR, CDR2 FQNEAQ (reference sequence). The DNA for the CDR3 is TGTGCCAGCAGCTTAGGCTTTGGAGTCCCGGGGACAGCCCTCCACTTT. Translated: CASSLGFGVPGTALHF.

The V call is TRBV5-1, the J call TRBJ2-5; possibly TRBD1 for D (6 bases). The V gene's germline CDR1 is SGHRS and CDR2 YFSETQ. The CDR3 consists of 15 residues. The V gene lost 4 bases and the J gene lost 2 bases, with 15 bases spanning the gap. CDR3 sequence (DNA): TGCGCCAGCAGCGGGGTGGGACACAAACAAGAGACCCAGTACTTC. Translating it yields CASSGVGHKQETQYF.

V and J are TRBV2 and TRBJ2-7; 9 bases are shared with TRBD1. The CDR3 runs to 14 residues. The V gene end was trimmed by 7 bases and the J gene end by 2 bases; junction bases not matched to a gene: 6. Germline CDR1 is SNHLY and CDR2 is FYNNEI. The DNA of the CDR3 is TGTGCCAGCAACCCACAGGGGGCCACCTACGAGCAGTACTTC. It specifies CASNPQGATYEQYF.

The chain employs TRBV5-5 and TRBJ1-1; 12 bases align to TRBD1. With 4 bases clipped from V and 5 bases from J, the junction kept 18 bases outside the gene matches. Germline CDR1 SGHKS, CDR2 YYEKEE (reference sequence). This CDR3 region has 19 residues. The CDR3 loop reads CASSPPPFRDRGQWTEAFF. The CDR3 DNA is TGTGCCAGCAGCCCCCCCCCGTTCCGGGACAGGGGGCAGTGGACTGAAGCTTTCTTT.

The chain employs TRBV5-5 and TRBJ2-7; D is uncertain. Trimming took 4 bases from V and 4 from J, leaving 18 bases between them. The CDR3 is 15 amino acids. CDR1 SGHKS and CDR2 YYEKEE come from the germline V gene (reference sequence). The CDR3 is CASSPEPFALYEQYF. Written as DNA, the CDR3 is TGTGCCAGCAGCCCCGAGCCTTTTGCGTTATACGAGCAGTACTTC.

CDR3 region: CSVEIQGPGYTF. CDR3 bases: TGCAGCGTTGAGATACAGGGACCTGGCTACACCTTC. The rearrangement joins TRBV29-1 to TRBJ1-2; D perhaps matches TRBD1 (6 bases). This CDR3 has 12 amino acids. Germline CDR1 and CDR2: SQVTM and ANQGSEA. The V end was cut by 3 bases, the J end by 7 bases, with 12 bases between.

The chain combines TRBV6-5 with TRBJ2-2; 7 bases fit TRBD2. The CDR3 runs 16 residues. From germline, CDR1 is MNHEY and CDR2 SVGAGI. With V trimmed by 4 bases and J by 6 bases, 11 bases remained unmatched. For the CDR3, the DNA is TGTGCCAGCAGTTCCCCCTCCGCGGGAGTTCCCGGGGAGCTGTTTTTT. Translating it yields CASSSPSAGVPGELFF.

This clone was recorded a few times. The CDR3 here is CASSLATEYTEAFF. For the CDR3, the DNA is TGTGCCAGCAGCTTAGCAACAGAATACACTGAAGCTTTCTTT. The rearrangement joins TRBV7-9 to TRBJ1-1, with no clear D. Trimming left V 0 bases short and J 3 bases short, with 8 bases between. The germline CDR1 and CDR2 sequences are SEHNR and FQNEAQ (reference sequence). This CDR3 comprises 14 residues.

This clone was found once. V gene TRBV27 combines with J gene TRBJ2-1, with TRBD1 matching 10 bases. Germline V gives CDR1 MNHEY, CDR2 SMNVEV (reference sequence). This CDR3 comprises 14 residues. J lost 5 bases, V lost 10 bases, and 8 bases had no gene match. This CDR3 reads CATNRDRGHNEQFF. The CDR3 nucleotides are TGTGCCACTAACCGGGACAGGGGCCACAATGAGCAGTTCTTC.

The J gene is TRBJ2-2, the V gene TRBV10-1; D might be TRBD2 (6 bases). The CDR3 runs 14 residues. V gave up 0 bases and J gave up 5 bases, with 7 bases separating them. Germline values: CDR1 WNHNN, CDR2 SYGVQD (reference sequence). This CDR3 reads CASSESGRTGELFF. CDR3 in DNA: TGCGCCAGCAGTGAGTCGGGGAGGACCGGGGAGCTGTTTTTT.

This clone was observed a handful of times. Within the sample, other DNA sequences also encode this same CDR3. This chain links TRBV6-1 with TRBJ1-1, with TRBD1 matching 8 bases. The V gene end was trimmed by 4 bases and the J gene end by 1 base; junction bases not matched to a gene: 2. The CDR3 runs 14 residues. The germline gives CDR1 MNHNS, CDR2 SASEGT. The CDR3 loop is CASSAGQGNTEAFF. In nucleotides, the CDR3 is TGTGCCAGCAGTGCTGGACAGGGGAACACTGAAGCTTTCTTT.

In DNA, the CDR3 is TGTGCCAGCAGCCAAGATCACGGCGGGAGGGGGTACGAGCAGTACTTC. Translated, it gives CASSQDHGGRGYEQYF. The rearrangement joins TRBV4-2 to TRBJ2-7; 9 nucleotides match TRBD2. This CDR3 has 16 amino acids. The ends lost 0 bases at V and 4 bases at J; junction bases unmatched: 7. Germline assignment: CDR1 LGHNA and CDR2 YNFKEQ.

Comment on this clone: Other DNA sequences in the same sample also yield this CDR3. The chain employs TRBV2 and TRBJ2-2, with 9 bases lining up with TRBD1. Looked up from germline, CDR1 is SNHLY and CDR2 is FYNNEI. Losses at the gene ends were 7 bases for V and 0 bases for J; bases not matched to a gene: 3. The CDR3 spans 15 residues. This CDR3 reads CASTRDRANTGELFF. The CDR3 DNA reads as TGTGCCAGCACCAGGGACAGGGCGAACACCGGGGAGCTGTTTTTT.

The genes are TRBV5-1 and TRBJ1-2; 10 bases line up with TRBD1. CDR3 length: 17 amino acids. Germline V gives CDR1 SGHRS, CDR2 YFSETQ. V trimming: 4 bases; J trimming: 4 bases; junction bases outside the gene matches: 13. The CDR3 bases are TGCGCCAGCAGCCCGACAGGGGGCCTCGAAGCGGCCTATGGCTACACCTTC. Amino acids: CASSPTGGLEAAYGYTF.

The J gene is TRBJ1-4, the V gene TRBV19; D gene unclear. The V gene's germline CDR1 is LNHDA and CDR2 SQIVND (reference sequence). This CDR3 comprises 15 residues. V gave up 7 bases and J gave up 3 bases, with 15 bases separating them. The CDR3 DNA sequence: TGTGCCAGTATACCTACGGAGGTGTCTAATGAAAAACTGTTTTTT. Translated, it gives CASIPTEVSNEKLFF.

The rearrangement joins TRBV6-1 to TRBJ1-2; TRBD1 matches 7 bases. The germline gives CDR1 MNHNS, CDR2 SASEGT. After removal of 0 bases from V and 8 bases from J, the junction contained 18 bases not matched to a gene. This CDR3 comprises 18 residues. CDR3 loop: CASSEATGQGVFLRGYTF. The CDR3 DNA reads TGTGCCAGCAGTGAAGCGACAGGGCAGGGGGTCTTTTTGAGGGGCTACACCTTC.

Ten or more counts support this clone. CDR3 nucleotide sequence: TGTGCCAGCAGCTCCCGGACTAGCGGGAGTCGGTACGAGCAGTACTTC. Protein sequence: CASSSRTSGSRYEQYF. This chain uses TRBV7-2 with TRBJ2-7, with 13 positions matching TRBD2. After removal of 4 bases from V and 4 bases from J, the junction contained 7 bases not matched to a gene. CDR1 is SGHTA and CDR2 is FQGNSA in the germline V gene. The CDR3 spans 16 residues.